What follows are 8 T cell receptor beta chains derived from one specimen sequenced in a study of early T cells in non-severe SARS-CoV-2 infection. TCRdb processed the 5' RACE reads anew with MiXCR; each CDR3 protein has one entry. This sample carries roughly 92,000 distinct CDR3 sequences, roughly 12% of them seen once, and the ten largest clones take approximately 4.7%. The sequences come from whole blood, collected at baseline. The receptor source for this set is an adult who was a healthcare worker with PCR-confirmed SARS-CoV-2 infection or an uninfected control (not recorded which).

This clonotype was observed a handful of times. The chain uses TRBV11-2 and TRBJ2-3, with unresolved D. This CDR3 spans 15 amino acids. CDR1 is SGHAT, CDR2 FQNNGV, per germline. Trimming cost V 5 bases and J 1 base, with 13 bases left between them. CDR3 DNA sequence: TGTGCCAGCAGCCCTCCTTGGAGCGGCACAGATACGCAGTATTTT. It translates to CASSPPWSGTDTQYF.

This clonotype appeared a few times. The chain joins TRBV3-1 to TRBJ2-3; D perhaps matches TRBD2 (6 bases). The CDR3 length is 16 residues. The germline gives CDR1 LGHDT, CDR2 YNNKEL (reference sequence). Trimming shortened V by 6 bases and J by 0 bases, and 16 bases separated the two germline ends. In DNA, the CDR3 is TGTGCCAGCAGAAAAAGACTAGAGGAAAGCACAGATACGCAGTATTTT. Protein: CASRKRLEESTDTQYF.

This clonotype was detected many times. The rearrangement joins TRBV5-1 to TRBJ2-2; 7 bases align to TRBD1. Looked up from germline, CDR1 is SGHRS and CDR2 is YFSETQ. V trimming: 3 bases; J trimming: 4 bases; junction bases outside the gene matches: 6. This CDR3 contains 15 residues. As DNA, the CDR3 is TGCGCCAGCAGCTGGAACAGGGGTGGCACCGGGGAGCTGTTTTTT. Its protein is CASSWNRGGTGELFF. Full variable domain (rest looked up from reference TRBV5-1 and TRBJ2-2): KAGVTQTPRYLIKTRGQQVTLSCSPISGHRSVSWYQQTPGQGLQFLFEYFSETQRNKGNFPGRFSGRQFSNSRSEMNVSTLELGDSALYLCASSWNRGGTGELFFGEGSRLTVL.

This clonotype has ten or more counts. The chain employs TRBV12-3 or TRBV12-4 and TRBJ1-3; unclear D gene. The length of the CDR3 is 13 residues. V was shortened by 5 bases and J by 4 bases, with 9 bases between the two germline ends. The CDR3: CASSPVWGNTIYF. The CDR3 DNA reads as TGTGCCAGCAGTCCCGTGTGGGGAAACACCATATATTTT.

This clonotype came up many times. This chain joins TRBV29-1 and TRBJ1-1; 7 bases align to TRBD1. With 6 bases clipped from V and 3 bases from J, the junction kept 10 bases outside the gene matches. Germline lookup yields CDR1 SQVTM and CDR2 ANQGSEA. CDR3 length: 14 residues. CDR3 sequence reads: CSVMPRGGDTEAFF. CDR3 sequence (DNA): TGCAGCGTGATGCCCAGGGGGGGTGACACTGAAGCTTTCTTT.

This clonotype was recorded a few times. The V and J genes are TRBV12-3 or TRBV12-4 and TRBJ2-1; 9 nucleotides agree with TRBD1. CDR3 length equals 14 residues. V shed 1 base, J shed 8 bases, and the junction held 3 bases outside the gene matches. The CDR3 DNA sequence: TGTGCCAGCAGTTTAGGGACAGGGGCTTATGAGCAGTTCTTC. It yields the protein CASSLGTGAYEQFF.

This clonotype was seen ten or more times. The rearrangement links TRBV20-1 to TRBJ1-2; 7 bases are shared with TRBD1. Germline loops: CDR1 DFQATT, CDR2 SNEGSKA (reference sequence). This CDR3 comprises 14 residues. The junction had 10 bases not matched to a gene; V was cut back by 6 bases and J by 3 bases. The CDR3 sequence is CSAKVRGLDYGYTF. CDR3 nucleotides: TGCAGTGCGAAAGTGAGGGGGCTGGACTATGGCTACACCTTC.

The V gene is TRBV11-2, the J gene TRBJ1-1; D is possibly TRBD1 (5 bases). Germline values: CDR1 SGHAT, CDR2 FQNNGV. The CDR3 loop spans 14 amino acids. The V end was cut by 4 bases, the J end by 1 base, with 10 bases between. CDR3 amino acids: CASSSRAPNTEAFF. Written as DNA, the CDR3 is TGTGCCAGCAGCTCCAGGGCGCCGAACACTGAAGCTTTCTTT.